A single sample gave rise to the 5 T cell receptor beta chains below, sequenced in a study of blood T cell repertoires in COVID-19. Using immunoSEQ multiplex PCR, the repertoire was profiled, and TCRdb retains in-frame clones only, with some absent. The sample contains about 130,000 clones, around 89% of which appear only once. What was sequenced was peripheral blood. The receptor source for this set is a man aged 55 to 70 with COVID-19, enrolled during active disease.

The chain links TRBV12-3 or TRBV12-4 to TRBJ1-4, with 7 bases matching TRBD1. The length of the CDR3 is 13 residues. V shed 1 base and J 11 bases; nucleotides not matched to a gene: 4. The CDR3: CASSLGTGEKLFF. For the CDR3, the DNA is TGTGCCAGCAGTTTAGGTACAGGGGAGAAACTGTTTTTT.

The chain carries TRBV19 and TRBJ2-7; TRBD1 is a possible D gene (6 bases). The CDR3 is 11 residues long. Germline V gene data show CDR1 as LNHDA and CDR2 as SQIVND (reference sequence). Trimming shortened V by 9 bases and J by 3 bases, and 9 bases separated the two germline ends. CDR3 in amino acids: CASGQFYEQYF. CDR3 coding DNA: TGTGCCAGCGGACAGTTCTACGAGCAGTACTTC.

The gene calls are TRBV7-3 and TRBJ1-2, with a weak D call TRBD1 (5 bases). V lost 2 bases and J lost 8, with 12 bases in between. CDR3 length: 13 residues. CDR1 is SGHTA and CDR2 is FQGTGA in the germline V gene. The CDR3 DNA is TGTGCCAGCAGCTTAGGGGCAGGGAACGGCTACACCTTC. It encodes CASSLGAGNGYTF.

The V call is TRBV5-6, the J call TRBJ1-5, with 7 positions matching TRBD1. V was pared by 4 bases and J by 4 bases, with 8 bases of the junction left unmatched. The CDR3 runs to 15 residues. In germline, CDR1 is SGHDT, CDR2 YYEEEE. The DNA for the CDR3 is TGTGCCAGCAGCACGTGGGGACAGCTAAATCAGCCCCAGCATTTT. This sequence encodes CASSTWGQLNQPQHF.

The chain couples TRBV19 to TRBJ2-2, with 9 bases fitting TRBD1. The CDR3 loop spans 16 amino acids. V lost 4 bases to trimming and J lost 3 bases; unmatched junction nucleotides: 6. Germline CDR1 reads LNHDA; CDR2 reads SQIVND (reference sequence). The CDR3 sequence: CASSTHRGRDTGELFF. CDR3 bases: TGTGCCAGTAGTACTCACAGGGGGCGCGACACCGGGGAGCTGTTTTTT.